This T cell receptor beta chain was captured by sequencing in a study of shared clonotypes between healthy human individuals. Study overall: Donors consisted of two women and three men between 18 and 49. Notes on the study in general: Estimated clonotype richness was generally higher in naive than memory subsets.

This CDR3 comprises 17 residues. Trimming left V 4 bases short and J 6 bases short, with 21 bases between. Germline lookup yields CDR1 SGHNT and CDR2 YENEEA. Authors' data handling: ImmunoSEQ yielded junction-only sequences lacking quality scores, so filtering differed. Some clones are missing from TCRdb's copy, which holds only in-frame ones; the method was immunoSEQ multiplex PCR. D and trimming come from the DNA, and the V and J calls and clone size come from that table. In the table there are approximately 980,000 clones, around three quarters of which are singletons. Donation came from healthy HIV-negative adults that had no recent acute infections or vaccinations. Points on this clone: Its antigen remains unknown.

The clonotype comes from a man aged 18 to 35 in good health. Sequenced material: memory CD4+ T cells sorted from blood. The sample's subset: CD45RA-negative fraction. The genes are TRBV11-3 and TRBJ2-2; D tentatively fits TRBD1 or TRBD2 (7 bases each). CDR3 DNA sequence: TGTGCCAGCAGCTCGCCGACAGGGAGGGTTTCGGCCGGGGAGCTGTTTTTT. Protein product: CASSSPTGRVSAGELFF.